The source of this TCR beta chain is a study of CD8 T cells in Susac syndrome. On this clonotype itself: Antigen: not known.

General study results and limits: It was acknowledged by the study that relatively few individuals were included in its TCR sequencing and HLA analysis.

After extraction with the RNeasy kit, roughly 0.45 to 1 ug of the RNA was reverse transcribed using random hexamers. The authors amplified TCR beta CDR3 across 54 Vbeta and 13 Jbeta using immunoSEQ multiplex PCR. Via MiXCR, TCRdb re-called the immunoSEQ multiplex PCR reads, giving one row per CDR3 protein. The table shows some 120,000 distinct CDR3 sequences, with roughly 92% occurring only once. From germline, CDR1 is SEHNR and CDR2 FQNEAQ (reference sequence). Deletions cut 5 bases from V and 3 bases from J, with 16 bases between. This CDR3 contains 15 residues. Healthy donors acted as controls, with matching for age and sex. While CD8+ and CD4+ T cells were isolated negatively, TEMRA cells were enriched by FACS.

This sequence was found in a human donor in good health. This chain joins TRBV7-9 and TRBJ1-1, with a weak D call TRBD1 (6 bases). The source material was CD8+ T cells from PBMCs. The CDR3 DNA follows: TGTGCCAGCAGCGGGGGCCCGGACAGATACACTGAAGCTTTCTTT. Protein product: CASSGGPDRYTEAFF.